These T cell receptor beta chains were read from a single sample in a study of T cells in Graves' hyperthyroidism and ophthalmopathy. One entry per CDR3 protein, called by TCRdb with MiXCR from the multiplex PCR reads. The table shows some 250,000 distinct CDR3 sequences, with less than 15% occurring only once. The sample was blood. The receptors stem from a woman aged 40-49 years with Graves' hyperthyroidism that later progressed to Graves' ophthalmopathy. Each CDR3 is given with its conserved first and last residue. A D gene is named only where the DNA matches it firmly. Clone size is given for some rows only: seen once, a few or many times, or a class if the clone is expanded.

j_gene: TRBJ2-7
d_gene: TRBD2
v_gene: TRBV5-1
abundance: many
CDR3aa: CASSWGLAGGYPSYEQYF
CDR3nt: TGCGCCAGCAGCTGGGGACTAGCGGGAGGGTACCCCTCCTACGAGCAGTACTTC

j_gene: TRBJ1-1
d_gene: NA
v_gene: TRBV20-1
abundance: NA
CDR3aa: CSVQGSVNTEAFF
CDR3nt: TGCAGTGTTCAGGGCTCGGTGAACACTGAAGCTTTCTTT

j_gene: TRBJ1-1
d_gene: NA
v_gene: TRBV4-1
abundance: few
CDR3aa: CASSQARNQGRTEAFF
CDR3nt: TGCGCCAGCAGCCAAGCTAGAAATCAGGGTCGTACTGAAGCTTTCTTT

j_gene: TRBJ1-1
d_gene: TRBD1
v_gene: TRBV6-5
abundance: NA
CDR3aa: CASSSPGQPSTEAFF
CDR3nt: TGTGCCAGCAGTTCGCCGGGACAGCCATCCACTGAAGCTTTCTTT

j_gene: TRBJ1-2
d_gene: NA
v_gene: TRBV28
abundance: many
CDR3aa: CASSLELYGYTF
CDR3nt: TGTGCCAGCAGTTTAGAGCTCTATGGCTACACCTTC

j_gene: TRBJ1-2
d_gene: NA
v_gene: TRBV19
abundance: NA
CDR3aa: CASSMVTYGYTF
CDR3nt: TGTGCCAGTAGTATGGTAACCTATGGCTACACCTTC

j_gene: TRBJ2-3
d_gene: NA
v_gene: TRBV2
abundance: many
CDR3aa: CASSVGTYPSTQYF
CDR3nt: TGTGCCAGCAGTGTCGGGACTTATCCAAGTACGCAGTATTTT

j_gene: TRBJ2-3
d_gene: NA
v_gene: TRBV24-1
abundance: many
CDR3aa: CATSHPGPTDTQYF
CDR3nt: TGTGCCACCAGTCATCCGGGTCCCACAGATACGCAGTATTTT

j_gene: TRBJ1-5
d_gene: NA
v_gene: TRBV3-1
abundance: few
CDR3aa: CASSQAPGSNQPQHF
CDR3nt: TGTGCCAGCAGCCAAGCTCCAGGGAGCAATCAGCCCCAGCATTTT

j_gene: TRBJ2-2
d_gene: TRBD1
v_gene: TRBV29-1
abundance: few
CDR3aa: CSVNVGDRVVGELFF
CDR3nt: TGCAGCGTTAACGTGGGGGACAGGGTTGTCGGGGAGCTGTTTTTT

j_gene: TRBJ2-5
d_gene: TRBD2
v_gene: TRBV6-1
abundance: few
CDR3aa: CASGGGGLETQYF
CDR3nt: TGTGCCAGCGGGGGGGGGGGGTTGGAGACCCAGTACTTC

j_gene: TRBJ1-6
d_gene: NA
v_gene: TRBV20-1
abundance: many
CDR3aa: CSARNRSPGPGSPLHF
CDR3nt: TGCAGTGCTAGAAACAGGTCGCCGGGCCCCGGTTCACCCCTCCACTTT

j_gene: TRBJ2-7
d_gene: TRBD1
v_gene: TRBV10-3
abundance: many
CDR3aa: CAIGHFTGVGGYEQYF
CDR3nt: TGTGCCATCGGACATTTTACAGGGGTTGGGGGCTACGAGCAGTACTTC

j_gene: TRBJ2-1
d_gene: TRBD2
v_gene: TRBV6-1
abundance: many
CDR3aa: CASSHLAGDYNEQFF
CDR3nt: TGTGCCAGCAGTCATCTAGCGGGAGACTACAATGAGCAGTTCTTC

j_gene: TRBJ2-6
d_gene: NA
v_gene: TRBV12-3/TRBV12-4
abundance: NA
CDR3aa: CASSLGAAVPSGANVLTF
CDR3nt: TGTGCCAGCAGTTTAGGAGCGGCAGTCCCCTCCGGGGCCAACGTCCTGACTTTC

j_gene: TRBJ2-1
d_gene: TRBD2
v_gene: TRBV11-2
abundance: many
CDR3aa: CASSSLAGVSYNEQFF
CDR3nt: TGTGCCAGCAGTTCTCTAGCGGGAGTCTCCTACAATGAGCAGTTCTTC

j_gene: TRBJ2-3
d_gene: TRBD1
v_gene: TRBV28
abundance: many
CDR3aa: CASSPLSRPQGASTDTQYF
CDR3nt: TGTGCCAGCAGTCCACTTAGCCGCCCACAGGGGGCTAGCACAGATACGCAGTATTTT

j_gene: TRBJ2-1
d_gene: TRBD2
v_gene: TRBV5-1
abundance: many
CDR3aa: CASSLYEGTSKFF
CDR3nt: TGCGCCAGCAGCTTGTACGAGGGGACTAGCAAGTTCTTC

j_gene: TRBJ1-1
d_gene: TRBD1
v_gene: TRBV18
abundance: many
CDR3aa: CASSLGTGLYTEAFF
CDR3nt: TGTGCCAGCTCACTCGGGACAGGGTTATACACTGAAGCTTTCTTT

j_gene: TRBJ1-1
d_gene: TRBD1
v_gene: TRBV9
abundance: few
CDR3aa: CASSGDLTGRTEAFF
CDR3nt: TGTGCCAGCAGCGGAGATTTGACAGGGCGGACTGAAGCTTTCTTT

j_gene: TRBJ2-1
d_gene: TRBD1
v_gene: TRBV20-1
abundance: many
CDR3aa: CSASRTSRGLNEQFF
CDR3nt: TGCAGTGCTTCTAGGACCTCGAGGGGGCTCAATGAGCAGTTCTTC

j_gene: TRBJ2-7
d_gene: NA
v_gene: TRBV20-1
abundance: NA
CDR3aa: CSARSDWGPYEQYF
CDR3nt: TGCAGTGCTAGGTCGGACTGGGGACCCTACGAGCAGTACTTC

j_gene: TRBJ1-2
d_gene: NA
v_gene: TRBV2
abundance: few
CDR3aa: CASSPWGYGYTF
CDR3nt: TGTGCCAGCAGCCCATGGGGGTATGGCTACACCTTC

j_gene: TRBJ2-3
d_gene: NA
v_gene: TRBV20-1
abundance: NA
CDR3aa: CSSNQGDTQYF
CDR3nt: TGCAGTTCCAATCAGGGGGATACGCAGTATTTT

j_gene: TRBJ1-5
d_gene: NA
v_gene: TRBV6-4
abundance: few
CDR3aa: CASSETGDRNQPQHF
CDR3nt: TGTGCCAGCAGTGAAACGGGGGACCGCAATCAGCCCCAGCATTTT

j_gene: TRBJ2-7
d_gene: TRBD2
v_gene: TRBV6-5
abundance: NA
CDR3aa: CASSLAGGGAEQYF
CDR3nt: TGTGCCAGCAGCTTAGCGGGAGGAGGCGCCGAGCAGTACTTC

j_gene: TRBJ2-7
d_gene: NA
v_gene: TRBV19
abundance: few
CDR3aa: CASSIDFSGIYEQYF
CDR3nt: TGTGCCAGTAGTATTGATTTTTCAGGTATTTACGAGCAGTACTTC

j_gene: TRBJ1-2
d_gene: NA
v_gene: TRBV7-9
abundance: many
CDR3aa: CASSTGPGDGYTF
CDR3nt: TGTGCCAGCAGCACCGGACCGGGAGATGGCTACACCTTC

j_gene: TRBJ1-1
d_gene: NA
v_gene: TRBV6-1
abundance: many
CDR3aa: CASSVWGMNTEAFF
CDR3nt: TGTGCCAGCAGTGTGTGGGGGATGAACACTGAAGCTTTCTTT

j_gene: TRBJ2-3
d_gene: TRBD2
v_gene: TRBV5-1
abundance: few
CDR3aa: CASSLALAGNTDTQYF
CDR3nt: TGCGCCAGCAGCTTGGCTTTAGCGGGAAACACAGATACGCAGTATTTT

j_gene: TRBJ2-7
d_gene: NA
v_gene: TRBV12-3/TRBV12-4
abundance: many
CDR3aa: CASSTGTPYEQHF
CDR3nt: TGTGCCAGCAGCACAGGAACTCCCTACGAGCAGCACTTC

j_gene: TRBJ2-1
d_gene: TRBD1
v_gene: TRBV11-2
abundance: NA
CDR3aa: CASSLVGGDNEQFF
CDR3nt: TGTGCCAGCAGCTTAGTAGGGGGCGACAATGAGCAGTTCTTC

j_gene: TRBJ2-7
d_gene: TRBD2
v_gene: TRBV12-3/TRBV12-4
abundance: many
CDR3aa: CASSSNLAGAYEQYF
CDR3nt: TGTGCCAGCAGTTCCAACTTAGCGGGGGCCTACGAGCAGTACTTC